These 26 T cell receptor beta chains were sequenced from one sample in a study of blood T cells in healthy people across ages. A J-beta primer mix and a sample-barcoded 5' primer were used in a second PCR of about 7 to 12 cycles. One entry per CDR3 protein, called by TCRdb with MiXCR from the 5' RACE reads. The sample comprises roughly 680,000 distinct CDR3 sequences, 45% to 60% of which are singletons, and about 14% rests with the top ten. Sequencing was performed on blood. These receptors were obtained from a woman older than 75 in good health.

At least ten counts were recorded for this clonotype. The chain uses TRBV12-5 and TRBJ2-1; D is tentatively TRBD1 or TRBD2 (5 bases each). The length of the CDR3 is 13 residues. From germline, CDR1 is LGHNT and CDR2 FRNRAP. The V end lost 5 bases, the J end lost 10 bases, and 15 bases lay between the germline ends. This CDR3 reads CASGTGTVGEQFF. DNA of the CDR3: TGTGCTAGTGGTACTGGGACCGTCGGGGAGCAGTTCTTC.

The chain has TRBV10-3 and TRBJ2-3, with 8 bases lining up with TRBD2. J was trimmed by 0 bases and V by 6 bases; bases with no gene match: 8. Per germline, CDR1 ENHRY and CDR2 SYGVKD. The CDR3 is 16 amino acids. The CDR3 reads CAISDRGGRSTDTQYF. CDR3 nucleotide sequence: TGTGCCATCAGCGATCGGGGGGGCCGGAGCACAGATACGCAGTATTTT.

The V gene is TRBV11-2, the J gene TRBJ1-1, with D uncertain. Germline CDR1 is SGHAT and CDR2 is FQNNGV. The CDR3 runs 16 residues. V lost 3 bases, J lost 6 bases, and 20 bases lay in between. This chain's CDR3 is CASSFTLSWGSAEAFF. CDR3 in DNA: TGTGCCAGCAGCTTTACATTATCGTGGGGAAGCGCTGAAGCTTTCTTT.

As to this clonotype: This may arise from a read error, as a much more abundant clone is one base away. CDR3 DNA: TGCGCCAGCAGCATCAGCGGGGACTACAATGAGCAGTTCTTC. Amino acid sequence: CASSISGDYNEQFF. This chain joins TRBV5-1 and TRBJ2-1, with 7 bases fitting TRBD2. Germline CDR1 is SGHRS and CDR2 is YFSETQ. CDR3 length equals 14 residues. After removal of 4 bases from V and 3 bases from J, the junction contained 4 bases not matched to a gene.

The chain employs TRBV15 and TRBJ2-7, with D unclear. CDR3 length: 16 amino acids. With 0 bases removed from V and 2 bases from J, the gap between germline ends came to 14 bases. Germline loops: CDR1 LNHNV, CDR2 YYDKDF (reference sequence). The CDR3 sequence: CATSRDPGPDAYEQYF. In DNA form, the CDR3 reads TGTGCCACCAGCAGAGATCCCGGTCCAGATGCCTACGAGCAGTACTTC.

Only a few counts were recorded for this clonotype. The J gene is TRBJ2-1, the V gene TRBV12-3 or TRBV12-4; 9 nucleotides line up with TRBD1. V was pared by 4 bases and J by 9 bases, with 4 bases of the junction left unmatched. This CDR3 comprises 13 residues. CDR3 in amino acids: CASSSQGASEQFF. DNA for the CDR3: TGTGCCAGCAGTTCACAGGGGGCCAGTGAGCAGTTCTTC.

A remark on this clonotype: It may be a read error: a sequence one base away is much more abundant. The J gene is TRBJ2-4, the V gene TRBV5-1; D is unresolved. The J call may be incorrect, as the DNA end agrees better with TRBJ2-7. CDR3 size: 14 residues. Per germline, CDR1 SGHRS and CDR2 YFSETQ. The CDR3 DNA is TGCGCCAGCAGCTTGCTACCTCTGGGCTACGAGCAGTACTTC. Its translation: CASSLLPLGYEQYF.

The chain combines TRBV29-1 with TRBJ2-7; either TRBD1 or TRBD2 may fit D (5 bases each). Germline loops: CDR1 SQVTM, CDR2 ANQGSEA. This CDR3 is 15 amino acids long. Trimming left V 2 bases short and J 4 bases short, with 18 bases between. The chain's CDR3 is CSVESGGYPGYEQYF. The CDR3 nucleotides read TGCAGCGTTGAATCTGGGGGTTATCCTGGATACGAGCAGTACTTC.

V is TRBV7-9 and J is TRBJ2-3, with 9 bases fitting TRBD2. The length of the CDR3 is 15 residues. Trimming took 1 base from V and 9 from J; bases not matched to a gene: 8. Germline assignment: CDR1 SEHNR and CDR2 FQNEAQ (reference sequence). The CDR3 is CASSLVEAGGKTQYF. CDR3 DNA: TGTGCCAGCAGCTTAGTCGAAGCGGGGGGTAAGACGCAGTATTTT.

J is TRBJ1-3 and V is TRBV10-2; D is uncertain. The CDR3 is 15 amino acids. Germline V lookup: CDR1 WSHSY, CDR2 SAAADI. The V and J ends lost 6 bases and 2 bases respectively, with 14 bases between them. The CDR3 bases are TGCGCCAGCAGCCACAGCCCAGAGGCTGGAAACACCATATATTTT. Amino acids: CASSHSPEAGNTIYF.

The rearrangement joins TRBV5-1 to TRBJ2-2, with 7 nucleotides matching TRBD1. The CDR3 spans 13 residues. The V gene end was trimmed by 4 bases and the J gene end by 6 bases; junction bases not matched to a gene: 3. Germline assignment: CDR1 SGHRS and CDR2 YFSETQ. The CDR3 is CASSVDRAGELFF. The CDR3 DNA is TGCGCCAGCAGCGTCGACAGGGCCGGGGAGCTGTTTTTT.

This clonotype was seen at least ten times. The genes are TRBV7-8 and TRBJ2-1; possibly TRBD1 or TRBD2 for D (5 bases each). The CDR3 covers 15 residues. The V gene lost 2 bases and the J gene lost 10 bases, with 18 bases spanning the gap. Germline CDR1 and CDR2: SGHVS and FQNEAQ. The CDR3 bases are TGTGCCAGCAGCTTAACCGGGACCAACAAAAGGGAGCAGTTCTTC. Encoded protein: CASSLTGTNKREQFF.

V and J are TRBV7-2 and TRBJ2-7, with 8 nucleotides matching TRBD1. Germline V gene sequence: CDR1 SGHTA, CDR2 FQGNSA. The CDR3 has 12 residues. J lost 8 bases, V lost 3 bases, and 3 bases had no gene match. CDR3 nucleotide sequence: TGTGCCAGCAGCTTCGACAGGGGTCAGCAGTACTTC. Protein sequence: CASSFDRGQQYF.

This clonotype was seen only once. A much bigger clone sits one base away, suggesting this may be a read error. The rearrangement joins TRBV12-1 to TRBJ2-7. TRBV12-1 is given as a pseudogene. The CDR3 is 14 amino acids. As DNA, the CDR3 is TGTGCCTGCAGCTCCGGACAGGAACCCTACGAGCAGTACTTC. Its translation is CACSSGQEPYEQYF.

CDR3 in amino acids: CASSLTSSGIYNEQFF. In DNA, the CDR3 is TGTGCCAGCAGTTTGACATCTAGCGGGATCTACAATGAGCAGTTCTTC. The rearrangement links TRBV28 to TRBJ2-1, with TRBD2 matching over 9 bases. V lost 3 bases to trimming and J lost 3 bases; unmatched junction nucleotides: 6. There are 16 residues in the CDR3. CDR1 MDHEN and CDR2 SYDVKM come from the germline V gene.

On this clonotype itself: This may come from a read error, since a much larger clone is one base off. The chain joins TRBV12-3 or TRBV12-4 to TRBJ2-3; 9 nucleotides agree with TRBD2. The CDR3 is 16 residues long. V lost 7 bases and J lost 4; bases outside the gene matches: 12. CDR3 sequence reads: CASNRSGRSGADTQYF. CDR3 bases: TGTGCCAGCAATAGGAGCGGGAGGTCGGGCGCAGATACGCAGTATTTT.

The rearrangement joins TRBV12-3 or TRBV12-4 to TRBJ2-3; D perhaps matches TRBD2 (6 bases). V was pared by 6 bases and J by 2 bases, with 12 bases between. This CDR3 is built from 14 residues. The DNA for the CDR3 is TGTGCCAGCAGCCAGGCGGGATTCACAGATACGCAGTATTTT. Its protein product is CASSQAGFTDTQYF.

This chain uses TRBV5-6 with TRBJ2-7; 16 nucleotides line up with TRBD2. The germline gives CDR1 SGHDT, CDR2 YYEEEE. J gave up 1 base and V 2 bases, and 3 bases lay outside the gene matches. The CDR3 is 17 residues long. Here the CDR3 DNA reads TGTGCCAGCAGCTTCAAGGGACTAGCGGGAGGGTCCTACGAGCAGTACTTC. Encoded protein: CASSFKGLAGGSYEQYF.

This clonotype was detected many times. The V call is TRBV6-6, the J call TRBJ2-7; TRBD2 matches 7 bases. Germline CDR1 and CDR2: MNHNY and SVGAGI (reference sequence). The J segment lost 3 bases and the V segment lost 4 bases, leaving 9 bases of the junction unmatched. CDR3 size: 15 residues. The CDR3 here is CASSSPEGGNYEQYF. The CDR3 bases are TGTGCCAGCAGTTCACCCGAGGGAGGGAACTACGAGCAGTACTTC.

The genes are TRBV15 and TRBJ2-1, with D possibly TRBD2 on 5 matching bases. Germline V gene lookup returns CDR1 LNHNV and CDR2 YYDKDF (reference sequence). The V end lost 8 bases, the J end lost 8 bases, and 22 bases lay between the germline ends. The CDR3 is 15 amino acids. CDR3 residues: CATSGVRAKSYEQFF. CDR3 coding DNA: TGTGCCACCTCCGGGGTTCGCGCAAAGAGCTATGAGCAGTTCTTC.

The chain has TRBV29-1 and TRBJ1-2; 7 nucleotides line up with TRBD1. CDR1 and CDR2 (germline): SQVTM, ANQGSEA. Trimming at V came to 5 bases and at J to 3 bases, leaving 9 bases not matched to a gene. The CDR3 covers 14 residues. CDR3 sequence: CSVLSDRVDYGYTF. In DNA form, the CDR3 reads TGCAGCGTTCTATCCGACAGGGTCGACTATGGCTACACCTTC.

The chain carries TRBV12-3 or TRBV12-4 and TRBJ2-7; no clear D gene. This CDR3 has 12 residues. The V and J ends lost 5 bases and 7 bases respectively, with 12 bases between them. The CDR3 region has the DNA TGTGCCAGCAGTCTGGGCCGGCTTGAGCAGTACTTC. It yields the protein CASSLGRLEQYF.

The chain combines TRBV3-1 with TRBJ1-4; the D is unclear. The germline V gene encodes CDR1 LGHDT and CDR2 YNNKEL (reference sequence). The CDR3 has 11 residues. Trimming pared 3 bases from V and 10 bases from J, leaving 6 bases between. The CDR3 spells CASSQGGKLFF. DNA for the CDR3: TGTGCCAGCAGCCAGGGCGGAAAACTGTTTTTT.

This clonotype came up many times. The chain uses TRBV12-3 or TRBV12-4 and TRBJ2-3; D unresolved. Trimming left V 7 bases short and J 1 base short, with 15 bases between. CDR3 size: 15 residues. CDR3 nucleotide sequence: TGTGCCAGCAACCTCGCGCGGCGGCGCACAGATACGCAGTATTTT. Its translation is CASNLARRRTDTQYF.

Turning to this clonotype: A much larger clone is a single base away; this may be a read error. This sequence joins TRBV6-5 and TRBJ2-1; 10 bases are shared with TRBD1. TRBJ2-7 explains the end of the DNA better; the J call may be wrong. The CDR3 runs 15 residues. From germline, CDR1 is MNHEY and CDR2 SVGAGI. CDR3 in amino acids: CASSYRGQGYNEQYF. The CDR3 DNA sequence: TGTGCCAGCAGTTACCGGGGACAGGGGTACAATGAGCAGTACTTC.

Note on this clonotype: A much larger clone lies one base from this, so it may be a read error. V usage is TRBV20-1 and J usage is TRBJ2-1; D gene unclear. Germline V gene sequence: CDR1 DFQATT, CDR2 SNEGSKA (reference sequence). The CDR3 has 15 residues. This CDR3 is CRAKVAWILGNEQFF. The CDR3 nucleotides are TGCAGGGCAAAGGTAGCCTGGATTTTGGGGAATGAGCAGTTCTTC.